This T cell receptor (beta chain) was sequenced for a study of graft-versus-host responses after intestinal transplantation. Some clones are missing from TCRdb's copy, which holds only in-frame ones; the method was immunoSEQ multiplex PCR. The profile shows about 100,000 clones, less than 90% of them singletons. Of note for this clone: Its cognate antigen is unknown.

Germline CDR1 reads LNHDA; CDR2 reads SQIVND (reference sequence). The length of the CDR3 is 14 residues. Trimming shortened V by 7 bases and J by 2 bases, and 14 bases separated the two germline ends. The specimen was unstimulated CD4+ T cells sorted from spleen or lymph node cells, collected before transplant. This chain joins TRBV19 and TRBJ1-2; D is unclear. The receptor was derived from a human donor who was the organ donor for an intestinal transplant. For the CDR3, the DNA is TGTGCCAGTACTAGGACGGGTGAGAACTATGGCTACACCTTC. It translates to CASTRTGENYGYTF.